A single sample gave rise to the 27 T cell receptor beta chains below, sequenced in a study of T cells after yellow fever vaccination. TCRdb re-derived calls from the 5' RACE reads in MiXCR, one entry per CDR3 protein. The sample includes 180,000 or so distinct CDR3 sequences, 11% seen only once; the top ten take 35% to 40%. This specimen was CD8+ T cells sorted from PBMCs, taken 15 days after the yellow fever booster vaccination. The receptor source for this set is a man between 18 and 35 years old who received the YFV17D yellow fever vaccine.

The CDR3 bases are TGTGCCAGCAGCCAGGGAGATCCGGGACAGGGGTCCTACGAGCAGTACTTC. It yields the protein CASSQGDPGQGSYEQYF. The chain has TRBV3-1 and TRBJ2-7; 10 bases fit TRBD1. Germline-derived CDR1 and CDR2 are LGHDT and YNNKEL (reference sequence). The J segment lost 1 base and the V segment lost 3 bases, leaving 9 bases of the junction unmatched. CDR3 length: 17 amino acids.

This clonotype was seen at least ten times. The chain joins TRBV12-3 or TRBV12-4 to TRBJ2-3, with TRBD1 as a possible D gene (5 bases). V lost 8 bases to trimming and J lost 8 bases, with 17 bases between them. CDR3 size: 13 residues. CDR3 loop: CASLRRTRATQYF. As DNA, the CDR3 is TGTGCCAGCCTGAGGCGGACACGCGCTACGCAGTATTTT.

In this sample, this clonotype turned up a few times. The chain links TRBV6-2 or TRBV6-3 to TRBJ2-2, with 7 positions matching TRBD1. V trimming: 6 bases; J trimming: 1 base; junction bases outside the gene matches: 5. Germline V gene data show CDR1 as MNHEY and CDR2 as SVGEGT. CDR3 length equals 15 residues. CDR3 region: CASSKDRVNTGELFF. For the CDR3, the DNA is TGTGCCAGCAGCAAAGACAGGGTGAACACCGGGGAGCTGTTTTTT.

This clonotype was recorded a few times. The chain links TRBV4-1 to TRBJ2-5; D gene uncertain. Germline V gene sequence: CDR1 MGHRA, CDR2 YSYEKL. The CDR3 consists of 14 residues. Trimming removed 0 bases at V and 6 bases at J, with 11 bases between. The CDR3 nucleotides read TGCGCCAGCAGCCAAGATGGGCTAGGAAAGACCCAGTACTTC. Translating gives CASSQDGLGKTQYF.

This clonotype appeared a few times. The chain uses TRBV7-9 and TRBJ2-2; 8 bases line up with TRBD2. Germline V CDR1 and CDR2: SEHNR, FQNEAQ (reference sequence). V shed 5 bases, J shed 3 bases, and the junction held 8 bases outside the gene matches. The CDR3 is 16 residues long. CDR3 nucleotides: TGTGCCAGCAGCCACCGGGTAGCGGGACACACCGGGGAGCTGTTTTTT. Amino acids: CASSHRVAGHTGELFF.

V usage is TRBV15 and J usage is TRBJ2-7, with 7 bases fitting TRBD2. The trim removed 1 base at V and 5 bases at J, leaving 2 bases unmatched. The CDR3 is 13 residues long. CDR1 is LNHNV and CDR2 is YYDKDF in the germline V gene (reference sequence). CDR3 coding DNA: TGTGCCACCAGCAGAGCGGGGGGAAACGAGCAGTACGTC. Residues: CATSRAGGNEQYV.

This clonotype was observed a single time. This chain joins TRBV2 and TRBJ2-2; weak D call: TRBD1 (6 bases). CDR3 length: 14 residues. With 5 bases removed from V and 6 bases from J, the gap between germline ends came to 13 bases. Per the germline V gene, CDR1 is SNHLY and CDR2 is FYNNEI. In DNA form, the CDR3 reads TGTGCCAGCAGTAGACAGGATGGGTCCGGGGAGCTGTTTTTT. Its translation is CASSRQDGSGELFF.

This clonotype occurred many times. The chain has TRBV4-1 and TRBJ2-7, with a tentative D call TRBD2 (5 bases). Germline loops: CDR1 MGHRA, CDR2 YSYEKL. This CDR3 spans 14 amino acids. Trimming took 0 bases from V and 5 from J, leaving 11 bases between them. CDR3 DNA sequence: TGCGCCAGCAGCCAAGAACCGGGGTGGGACGAGCAGTACTTC. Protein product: CASSQEPGWDEQYF.

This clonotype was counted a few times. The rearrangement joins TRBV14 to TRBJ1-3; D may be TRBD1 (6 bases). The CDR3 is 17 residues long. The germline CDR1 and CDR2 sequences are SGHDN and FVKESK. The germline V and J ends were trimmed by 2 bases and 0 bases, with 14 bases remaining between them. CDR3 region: CASSQRPGAASGNTIYF. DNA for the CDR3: TGTGCCAGCAGCCAACGTCCAGGGGCTGCCTCTGGAAACACCATATATTTT.

CDR3 in DNA: TGTGCCACCAGCAAGAGTCGAGACAGCGCCAGGGAAAAACTGTTTTTT. Protein: CATSKSRDSAREKLFF. The chain combines TRBV15 with TRBJ1-4; D perhaps matches TRBD1 (5 bases). This CDR3 spans 16 amino acids. The germline CDR1 and CDR2 sequences are LNHNV and YYDKDF (reference sequence). The germline V and J ends were trimmed by 4 bases and 8 bases, with 20 bases remaining between them.

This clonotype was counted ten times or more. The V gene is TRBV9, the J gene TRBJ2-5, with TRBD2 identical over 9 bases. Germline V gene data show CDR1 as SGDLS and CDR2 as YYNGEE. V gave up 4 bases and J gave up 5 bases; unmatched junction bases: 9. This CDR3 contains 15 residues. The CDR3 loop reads CASSSDGTSFETQYF. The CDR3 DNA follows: TGTGCCAGCAGCTCCGACGGGACTAGCTTCGAGACCCAGTACTTC.

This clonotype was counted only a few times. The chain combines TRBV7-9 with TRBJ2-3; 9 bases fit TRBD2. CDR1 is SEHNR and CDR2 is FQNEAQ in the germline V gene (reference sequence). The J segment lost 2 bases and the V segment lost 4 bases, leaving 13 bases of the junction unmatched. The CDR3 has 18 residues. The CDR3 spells CASSSTRASGGTTDTQYF. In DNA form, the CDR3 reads TGTGCCAGCAGCTCTACCCGGGCCAGCGGGGGGACCACAGATACGCAGTATTTT.

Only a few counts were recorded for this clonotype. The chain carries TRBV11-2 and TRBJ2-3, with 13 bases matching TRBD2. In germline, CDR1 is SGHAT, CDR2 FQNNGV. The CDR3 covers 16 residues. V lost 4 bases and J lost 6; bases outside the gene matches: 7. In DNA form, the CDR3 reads TGTGCCAGCAGCTCCCCGACTAGCGGGGGGTTGGATACGCAGTATTTT. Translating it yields CASSSPTSGGLDTQYF.

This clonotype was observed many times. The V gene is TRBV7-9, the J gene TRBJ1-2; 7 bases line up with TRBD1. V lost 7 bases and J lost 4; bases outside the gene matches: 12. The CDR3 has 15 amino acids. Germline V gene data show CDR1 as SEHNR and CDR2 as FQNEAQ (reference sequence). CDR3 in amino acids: CASTPSLQGSYGYTF. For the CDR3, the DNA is TGTGCCAGCACCCCCTCTCTACAGGGGAGCTATGGCTACACCTTC.

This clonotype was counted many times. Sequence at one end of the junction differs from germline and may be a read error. The CDR3 spells CASSPGGELFF. CDR3 DNA: TGTGCCAGCAGCCCCGGGGGGGAACTGTTTTTT. The chain has TRBV27 and TRBJ2-2, with 8 positions matching TRBD2. The CDR3 extends over 11 amino acids. CDR1 is MNHEY, CDR2 SMNVEV, per germline (reference sequence).

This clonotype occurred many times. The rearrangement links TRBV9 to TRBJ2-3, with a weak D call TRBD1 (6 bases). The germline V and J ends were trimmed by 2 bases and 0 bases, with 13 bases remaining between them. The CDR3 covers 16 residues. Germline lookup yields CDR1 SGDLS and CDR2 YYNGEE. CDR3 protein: CASSVGAAPSTDTQYF. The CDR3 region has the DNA TGTGCCAGCAGCGTGGGGGCTGCGCCTAGCACAGATACGCAGTATTTT.

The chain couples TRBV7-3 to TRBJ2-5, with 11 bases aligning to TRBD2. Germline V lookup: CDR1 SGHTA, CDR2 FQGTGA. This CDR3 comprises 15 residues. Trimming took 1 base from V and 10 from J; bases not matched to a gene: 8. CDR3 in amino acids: CASSLSGTSGFDQYF. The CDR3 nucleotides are TGTGCCAGCAGCTTAAGCGGGACTAGCGGTTTCGACCAGTACTTC.

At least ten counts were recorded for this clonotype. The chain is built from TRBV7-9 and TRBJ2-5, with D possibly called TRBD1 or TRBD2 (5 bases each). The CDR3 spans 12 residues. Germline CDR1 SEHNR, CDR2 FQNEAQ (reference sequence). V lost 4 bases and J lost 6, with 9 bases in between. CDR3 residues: CASSWTGQTQYF. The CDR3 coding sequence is TGTGCCAGCAGCTGGACGGGACAGACCCAGTACTTC. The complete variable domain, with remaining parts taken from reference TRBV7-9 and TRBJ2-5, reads DTGVSQNPRHKITKRGQNVTFRCDPISEHNRLYWYRQTLGQGPEFLTYFQNEAQLEKSRLLSDRFSAERPKGSFSTLEIQRTEQGDSAMYLCASSWTGQTQYFGPGTRLLVL.

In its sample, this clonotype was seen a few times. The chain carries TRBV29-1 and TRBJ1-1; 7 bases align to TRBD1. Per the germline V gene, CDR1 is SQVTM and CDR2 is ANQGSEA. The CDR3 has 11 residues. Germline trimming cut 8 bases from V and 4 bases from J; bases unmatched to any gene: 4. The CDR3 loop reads CSSDRATEAFF. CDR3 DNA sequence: TGCAGCTCCGACAGGGCCACTGAAGCTTTCTTT.

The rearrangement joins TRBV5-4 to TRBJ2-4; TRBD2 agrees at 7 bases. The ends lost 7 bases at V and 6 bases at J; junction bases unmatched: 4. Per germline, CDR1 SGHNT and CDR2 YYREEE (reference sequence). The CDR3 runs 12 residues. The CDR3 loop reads CASGGGGNIQYF. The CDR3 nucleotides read TGTGCCAGCGGCGGCGGGGGAAACATTCAGTACTTC.

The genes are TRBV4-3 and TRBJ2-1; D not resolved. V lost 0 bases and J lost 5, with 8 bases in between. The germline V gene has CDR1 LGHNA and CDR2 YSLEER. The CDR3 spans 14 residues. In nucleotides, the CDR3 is TGCGCCAGCAGCCAAGAACACCTCGACAATGAGCAGTTCTTC. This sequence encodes CASSQEHLDNEQFF.

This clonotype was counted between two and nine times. This CDR3 is CASSQTGITEAFF. In nucleotides, the CDR3 is TGTGCCAGCAGCCAGACAGGGATCACTGAAGCTTTCTTT. J is TRBJ1-1 and V is TRBV6-2 or TRBV6-3; 7 bases match TRBD1. This CDR3 spans 13 amino acids. The V segment lost 6 bases and the J segment 4 bases; nucleotides outside the gene matches: 5. Per germline, CDR1 MNHEY and CDR2 SVGEGT.

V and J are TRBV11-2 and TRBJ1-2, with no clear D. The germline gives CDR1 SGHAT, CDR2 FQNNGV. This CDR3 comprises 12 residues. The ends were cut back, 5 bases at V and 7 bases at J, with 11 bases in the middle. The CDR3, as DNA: TGTGCCAGCAGCGCGACGTTTGGTGGCTACACCTTC. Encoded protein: CASSATFGGYTF.

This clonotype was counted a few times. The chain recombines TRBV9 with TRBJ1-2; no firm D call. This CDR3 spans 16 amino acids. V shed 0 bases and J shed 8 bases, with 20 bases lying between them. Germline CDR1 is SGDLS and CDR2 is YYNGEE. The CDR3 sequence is CASSVVVGGPLEGYTF. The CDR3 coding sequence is TGTGCCAGCAGCGTAGTGGTGGGAGGACCCCTGGAGGGCTACACCTTC.

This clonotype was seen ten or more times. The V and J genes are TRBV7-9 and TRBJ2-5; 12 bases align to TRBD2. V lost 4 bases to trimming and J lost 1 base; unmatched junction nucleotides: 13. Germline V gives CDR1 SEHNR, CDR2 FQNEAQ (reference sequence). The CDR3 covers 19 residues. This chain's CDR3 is CASSSPHGLAGTPQETQYF. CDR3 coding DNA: TGTGCCAGCAGCTCGCCACATGGACTAGCGGGGACCCCCCAAGAGACCCAGTACTTC. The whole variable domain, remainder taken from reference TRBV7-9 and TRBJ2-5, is DTGVSQNPRHKITKRGQNVTFRCDPISEHNRLYWYRQTLGQGPEFLTYFQNEAQLEKSRLLSDRFSAERPKGSFSTLEIQRTEQGDSAMYLCASSSPHGLAGTPQETQYFGPGTRLLVL.

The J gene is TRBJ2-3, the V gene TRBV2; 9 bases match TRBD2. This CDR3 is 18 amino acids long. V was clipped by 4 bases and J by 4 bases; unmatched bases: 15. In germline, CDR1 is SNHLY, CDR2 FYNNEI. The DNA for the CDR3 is TGTGCCAGCAGTGTCCCCTTGGCGGGGGGGCATCCCGCAGATACGCAGTATTTT. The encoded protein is CASSVPLAGGHPADTQYF.

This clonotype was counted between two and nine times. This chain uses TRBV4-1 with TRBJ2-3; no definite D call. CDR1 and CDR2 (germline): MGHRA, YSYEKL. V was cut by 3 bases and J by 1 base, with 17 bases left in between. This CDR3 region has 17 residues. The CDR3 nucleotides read TGCGCCAGCAGCCAGGCCCGACTGGGCGTCGGCACAGATACGCAGTATTTT. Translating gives CASSQARLGVGTDTQYF.